This T cell receptor beta chain originates from a study of memory CD4+ T cells and cytomegalovirus serostatus. At the level of the study: Of the healthy Belgian adults, under 10 were CMV seropositive and around 22 seronegative.

The CDR3 is made up of 13 amino acids. Per the germline V gene, CDR1 is SGHRS and CDR2 is YFSETQ. Trimming cost V 3 bases and J 1 base, with 6 bases left between them. Single viable CD3+CD4+CD8-CD45RO+ cells were sorted as the memory CD4+ T cells. Regarding the study as a whole: CD4+ memory repertoires contained about 40% of the 164 reported CMV TCRbeta sequences. CMV serostatus prediction reached median AUC approximately 0.95, or 0.91 with US-trained model.

Original processing methods: Out-of-frame sequences were removed, leaving about 2.2 million distinct TCRbeta sequences. Assay: immunoSEQ multiplex PCR; the TCRdb copy retains only in-frame clones and omits some. V, J and clone size are taken as reported in that table, and D and trimming were inferred from the DNA itself. Counted here are about 57,000 clones, roughly four fifths occurring once; the ten biggest clones make up approximately 0.8%. Details on this clone: Its antigen is undetermined.

V gene TRBV5-1 combines with J gene TRBJ2-3; a possible D gene is TRBD1 (6 bases). This sequence was found in an adult in good health and CMV-seronegative. Material: memory CD4+ T cells from blood. As DNA, the CDR3 is TGCGCCAGCAGCTGGACAGGCACAGATACGCAGTATTTT. Its protein is CASSWTGTDTQYF.